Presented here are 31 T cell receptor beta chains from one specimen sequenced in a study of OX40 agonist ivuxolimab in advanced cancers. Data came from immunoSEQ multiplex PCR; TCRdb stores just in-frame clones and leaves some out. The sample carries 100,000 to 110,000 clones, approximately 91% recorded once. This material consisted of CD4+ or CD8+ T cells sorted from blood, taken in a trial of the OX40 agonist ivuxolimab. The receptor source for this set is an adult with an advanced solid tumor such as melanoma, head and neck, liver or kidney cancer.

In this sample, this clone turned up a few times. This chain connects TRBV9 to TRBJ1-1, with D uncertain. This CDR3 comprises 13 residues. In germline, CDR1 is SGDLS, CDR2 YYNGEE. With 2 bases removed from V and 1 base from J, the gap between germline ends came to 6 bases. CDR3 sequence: CASSVKGNTEAFF. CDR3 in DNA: TGTGCCAGCAGCGTTAAAGGGAACACTGAAGCTTTCTTT.

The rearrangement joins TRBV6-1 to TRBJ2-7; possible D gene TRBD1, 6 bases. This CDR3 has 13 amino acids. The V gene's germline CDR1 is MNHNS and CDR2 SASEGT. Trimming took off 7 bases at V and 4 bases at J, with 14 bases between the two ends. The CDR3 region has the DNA TGTGCCAGCACGGGCCAGGGGATATACGAGCAGTACTTC. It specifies CASTGQGIYEQYF.

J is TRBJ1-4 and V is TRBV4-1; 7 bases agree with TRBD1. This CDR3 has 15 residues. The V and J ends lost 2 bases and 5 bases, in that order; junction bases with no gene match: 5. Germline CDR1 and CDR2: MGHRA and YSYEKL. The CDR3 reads CASSQPGQTNEKLFF. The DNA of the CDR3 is TGCGCCAGCAGCCAACCGGGACAGACGAATGAAAAACTGTTTTTT.

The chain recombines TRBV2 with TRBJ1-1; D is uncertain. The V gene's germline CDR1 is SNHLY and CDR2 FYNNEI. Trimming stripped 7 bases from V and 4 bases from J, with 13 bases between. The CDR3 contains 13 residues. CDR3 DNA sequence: TGTGCCAGCACCCTTCACCGGGGCACTGAAGCTTTCTTT. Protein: CASTLHRGTEAFF.

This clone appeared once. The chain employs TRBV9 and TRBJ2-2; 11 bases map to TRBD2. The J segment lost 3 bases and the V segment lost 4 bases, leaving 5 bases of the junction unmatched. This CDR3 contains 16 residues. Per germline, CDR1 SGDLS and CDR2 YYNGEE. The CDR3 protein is CASSPGTSGYTGELFF. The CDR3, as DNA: TGTGCCAGCAGCCCGGGGACTAGCGGATACACCGGGGAGCTGTTTTTT. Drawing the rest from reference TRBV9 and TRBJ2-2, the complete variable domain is DSGVTQTPKHLITATGQRVTLRCSPRSGDLSVYWYQQSLDQGLQFLIQYYNGEERAKGNILERFSAQQFPDLHSELNLSSLELGDSALYFCASSPGTSGYTGELFFGEGSRLTVL.

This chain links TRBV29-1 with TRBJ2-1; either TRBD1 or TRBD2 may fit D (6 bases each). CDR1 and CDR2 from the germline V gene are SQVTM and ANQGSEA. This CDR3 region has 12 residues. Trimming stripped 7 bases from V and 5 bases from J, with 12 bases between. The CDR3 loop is CSGSGGHNEQFF. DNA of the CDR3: TGCAGCGGCTCCGGGGGCCACAATGAGCAGTTCTTC.

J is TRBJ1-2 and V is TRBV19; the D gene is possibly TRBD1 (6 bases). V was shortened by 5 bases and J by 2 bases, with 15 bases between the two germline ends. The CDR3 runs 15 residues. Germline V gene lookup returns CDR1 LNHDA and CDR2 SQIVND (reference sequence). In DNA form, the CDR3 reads TGTGCCAGTAGTGCGGACAGCGTAATCAACTATGGCTACACCTTC. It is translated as CASSADSVINYGYTF.

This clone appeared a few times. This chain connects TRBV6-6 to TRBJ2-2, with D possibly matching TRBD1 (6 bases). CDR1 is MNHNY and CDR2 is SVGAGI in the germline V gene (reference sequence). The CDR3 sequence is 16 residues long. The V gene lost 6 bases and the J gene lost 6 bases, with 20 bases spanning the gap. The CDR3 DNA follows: TGTGCCAGCAGCCTACTTGGGGGCGTAGGGGCCGGGGAGCTGTTTTTT. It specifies CASSLLGGVGAGELFF.

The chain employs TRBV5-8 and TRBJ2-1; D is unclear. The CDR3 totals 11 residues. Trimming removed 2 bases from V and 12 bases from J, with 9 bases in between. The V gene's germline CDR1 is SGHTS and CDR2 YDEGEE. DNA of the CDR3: TGTGCCAGCAGCTTTCCAATTACGCAGTTCTTC. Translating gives CASSFPITQFF.

The CDR3: CAVLTGCEQYF. CDR3 coding DNA: TGCGCCGTCCTTACAGGGTGCGAGCAGTACTTC. The J gene is TRBJ2-7, the V gene TRBV23-1, with D perhaps TRBD1 (6 bases). TRBV23-1 is filed as an ORF, its function uncertain. This CDR3 has 11 amino acids. V was trimmed by 11 bases and J by 6 bases, leaving 14 bases between them.

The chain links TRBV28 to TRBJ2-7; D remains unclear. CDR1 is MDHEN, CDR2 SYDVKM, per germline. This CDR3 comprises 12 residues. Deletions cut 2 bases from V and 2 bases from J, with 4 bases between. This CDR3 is CASSLAPYEQYF. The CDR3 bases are TGTGCCAGCAGTTTAGCTCCCTACGAGCAGTACTTC. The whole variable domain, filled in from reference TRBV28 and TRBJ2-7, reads DVKVTQSSRYLVKRTGEKVFLECVQDMDHENMFWYRQDPGLGLRLIYFSYDVKMKEKGDIPEGYSVSREKKERFSLILESASTNQTSMYLCASSLAPYEQYFGPGTRLTVT.

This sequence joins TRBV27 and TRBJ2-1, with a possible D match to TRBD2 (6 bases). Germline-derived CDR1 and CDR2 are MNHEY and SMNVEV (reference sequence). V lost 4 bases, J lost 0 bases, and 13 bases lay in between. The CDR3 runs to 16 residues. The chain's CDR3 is CASSSGVGRSYNEQFF. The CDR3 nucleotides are TGTGCCAGCAGTTCGGGGGTGGGTCGCTCCTACAATGAGCAGTTCTTC.

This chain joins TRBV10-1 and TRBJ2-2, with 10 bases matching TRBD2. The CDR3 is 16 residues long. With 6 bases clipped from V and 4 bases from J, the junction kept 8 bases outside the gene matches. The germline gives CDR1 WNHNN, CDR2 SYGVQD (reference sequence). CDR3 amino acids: CASSDLAGEGTGELFF. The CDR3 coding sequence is TGCGCCAGCAGCGACCTAGCGGGAGAAGGCACCGGGGAGCTGTTTTTT.

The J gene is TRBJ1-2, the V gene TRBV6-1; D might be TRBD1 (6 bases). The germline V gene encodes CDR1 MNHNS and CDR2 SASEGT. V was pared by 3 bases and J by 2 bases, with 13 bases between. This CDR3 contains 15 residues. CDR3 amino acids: CASSEWQGWNYGYTF. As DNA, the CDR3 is TGTGCCAGCAGTGAGTGGCAGGGGTGGAACTATGGCTACACCTTC.

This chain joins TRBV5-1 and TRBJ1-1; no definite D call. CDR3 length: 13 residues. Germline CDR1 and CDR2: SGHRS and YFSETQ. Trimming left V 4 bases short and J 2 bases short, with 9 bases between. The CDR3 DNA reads TGCGCCAGCAGCCCACGATATAACACTGAAGCTTTCTTT. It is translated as CASSPRYNTEAFF.

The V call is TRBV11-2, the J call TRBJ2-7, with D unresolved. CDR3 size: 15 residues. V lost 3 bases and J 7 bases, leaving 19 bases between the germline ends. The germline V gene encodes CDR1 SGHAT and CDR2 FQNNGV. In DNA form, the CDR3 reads TGTGCCAGCAGCTTTTATGGGCAGGTAGTAAGAGAGCAGTACTTC. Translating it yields CASSFYGQVVREQYF. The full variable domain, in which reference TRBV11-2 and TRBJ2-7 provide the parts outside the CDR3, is EAGVAQSPRYKIIEKRQSVAFWCNPISGHATLYWYQQILGQGPKLLIQFQNNGVVDDSQLPKDRFSAERLKGVDSTLKIQPAKLEDSAVYLCASSFYGQVVREQYFGPGTRLTVT.

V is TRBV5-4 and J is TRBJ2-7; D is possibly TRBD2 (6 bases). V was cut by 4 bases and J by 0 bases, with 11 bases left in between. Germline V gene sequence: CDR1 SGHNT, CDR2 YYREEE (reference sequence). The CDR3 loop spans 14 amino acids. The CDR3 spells CASSLRGRSYEQYF. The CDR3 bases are TGTGCCAGCAGCCTGCGGGGCCGCTCCTACGAGCAGTACTTC.

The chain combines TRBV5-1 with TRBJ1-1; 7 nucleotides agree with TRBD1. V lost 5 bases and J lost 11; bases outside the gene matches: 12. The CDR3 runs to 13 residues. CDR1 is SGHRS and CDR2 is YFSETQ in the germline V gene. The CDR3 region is CASSSDDRAQAFF. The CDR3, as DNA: TGCGCCAGCAGTTCCGACGACAGGGCCCAGGCTTTCTTT.

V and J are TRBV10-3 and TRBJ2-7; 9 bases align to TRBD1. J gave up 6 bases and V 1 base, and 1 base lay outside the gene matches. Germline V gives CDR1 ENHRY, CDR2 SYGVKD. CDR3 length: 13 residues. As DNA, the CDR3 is TGTGCCATCAGTGAGTTGACAGGGGGCGAGCAGTACTTC. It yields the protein CAISELTGGEQYF.

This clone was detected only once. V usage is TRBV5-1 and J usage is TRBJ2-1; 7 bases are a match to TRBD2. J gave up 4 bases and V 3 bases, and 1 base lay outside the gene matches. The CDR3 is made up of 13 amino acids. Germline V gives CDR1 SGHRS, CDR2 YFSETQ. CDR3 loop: CASSSRGYNEQFF. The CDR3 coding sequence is TGCGCCAGCAGCTCGCGGGGGTACAATGAGCAGTTCTTC.

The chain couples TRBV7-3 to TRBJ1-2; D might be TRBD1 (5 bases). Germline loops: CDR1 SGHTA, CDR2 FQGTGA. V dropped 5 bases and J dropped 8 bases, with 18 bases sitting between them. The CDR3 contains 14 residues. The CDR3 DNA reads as TGTGCCAGCAGCGCCCGGGGGTCGGTCGGCGGCTACACCTTC. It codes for CASSARGSVGGYTF.

The CDR3 loop reads CASSQTGNTEAFF. CDR3 nucleotides: TGCGCCAGCAGCCAGACAGGAAACACTGAAGCTTTCTTT. The chain uses TRBV5-1 and TRBJ1-1, with a possible D match to TRBD1 (6 bases). In germline, CDR1 is SGHRS, CDR2 YFSETQ. The CDR3 is made up of 13 amino acids. Trimming pared 4 bases from V and 2 bases from J, leaving 9 bases between.

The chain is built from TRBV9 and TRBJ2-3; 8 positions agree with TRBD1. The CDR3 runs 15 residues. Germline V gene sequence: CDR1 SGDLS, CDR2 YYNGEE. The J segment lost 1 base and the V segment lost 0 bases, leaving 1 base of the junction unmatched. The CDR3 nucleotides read TGTGCCAGCAGCGTAGCAGGGGGCCGCACAGATACGCAGTATTTT. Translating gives CASSVAGGRTDTQYF.

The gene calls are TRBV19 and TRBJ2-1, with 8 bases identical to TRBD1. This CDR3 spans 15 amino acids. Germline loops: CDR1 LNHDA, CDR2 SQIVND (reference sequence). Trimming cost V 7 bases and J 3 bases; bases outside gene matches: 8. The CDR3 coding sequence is TGTGCCAGTAATCCTGACAGGGGTGGCTACAATGAGCAGTTCTTC. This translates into CASNPDRGGYNEQFF.

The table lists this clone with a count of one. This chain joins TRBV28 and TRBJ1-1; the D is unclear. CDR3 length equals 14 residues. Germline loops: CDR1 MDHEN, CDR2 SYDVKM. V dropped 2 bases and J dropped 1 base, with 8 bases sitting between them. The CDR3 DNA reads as TGTGCCAGCAGTTTACTACTGGGGAACACTGAAGCTTTCTTT. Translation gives CASSLLLGNTEAFF.

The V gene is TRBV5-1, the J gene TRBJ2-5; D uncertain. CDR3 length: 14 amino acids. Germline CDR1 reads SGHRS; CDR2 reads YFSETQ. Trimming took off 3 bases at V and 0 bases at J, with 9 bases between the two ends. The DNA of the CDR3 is TGCGCCAGCAGCTCGACCGGGTACCAAGAGACCCAGTACTTC. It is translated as CASSSTGYQETQYF.

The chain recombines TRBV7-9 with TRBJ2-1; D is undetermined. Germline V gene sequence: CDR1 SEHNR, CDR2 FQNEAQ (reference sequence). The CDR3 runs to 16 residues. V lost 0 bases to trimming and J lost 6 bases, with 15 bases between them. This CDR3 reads CASSLARQISRNEQFF. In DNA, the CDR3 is TGTGCCAGCAGCTTAGCGCGCCAGATATCACGCAATGAGCAGTTCTTC.

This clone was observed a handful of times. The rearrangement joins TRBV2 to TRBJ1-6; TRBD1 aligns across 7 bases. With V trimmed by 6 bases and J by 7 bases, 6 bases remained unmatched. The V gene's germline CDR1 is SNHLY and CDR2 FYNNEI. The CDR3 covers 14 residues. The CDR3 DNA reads TGTGCCAGCAGAGACAGGGCGTACAATTCACCCCTCCACTTT. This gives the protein CASRDRAYNSPLHF.

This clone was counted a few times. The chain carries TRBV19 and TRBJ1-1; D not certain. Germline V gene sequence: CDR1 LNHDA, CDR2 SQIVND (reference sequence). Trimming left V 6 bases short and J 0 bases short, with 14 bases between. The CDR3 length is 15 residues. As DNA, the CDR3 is TGTGCCAGTAGGATGACAAGGCCCATGAACACTGAAGCTTTCTTT. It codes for CASRMTRPMNTEAFF. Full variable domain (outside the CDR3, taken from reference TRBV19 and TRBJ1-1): DGGITQSPKYLFRKEGQNVTLSCEQNLNHDAMYWYRQDPGQGLRLIYYSQIVNDFQKGDIAEGYSVSREKKESFPLTVTSAQKNPTAFYLCASRMTRPMNTEAFFGQGTRLTVV.

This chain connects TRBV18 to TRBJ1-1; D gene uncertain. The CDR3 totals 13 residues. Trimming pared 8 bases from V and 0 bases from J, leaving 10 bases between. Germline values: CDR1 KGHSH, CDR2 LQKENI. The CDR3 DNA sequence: TGTGCCAGCACCATGCAGATGAACACTGAAGCTTTCTTT. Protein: CASTMQMNTEAFF. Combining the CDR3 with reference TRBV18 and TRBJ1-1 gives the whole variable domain NAGVMQNPRHLVRRRGQEARLRCSPMKGHSHVYWYRQLPEEGLKFMVYLQKENIIDESGMPKERFSAEFPKEGPSILRIQQVVRGDSAAYFCASTMQMNTEAFFGQGTRLTVV.

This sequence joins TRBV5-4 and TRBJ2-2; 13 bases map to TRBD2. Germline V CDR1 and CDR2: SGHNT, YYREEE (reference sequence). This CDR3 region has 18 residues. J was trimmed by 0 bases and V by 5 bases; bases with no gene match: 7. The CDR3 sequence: CASSAGLAGYANTGELFF. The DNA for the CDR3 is TGTGCCAGCAGTGCGGGACTAGCGGGGTACGCGAACACCGGGGAGCTGTTTTTT. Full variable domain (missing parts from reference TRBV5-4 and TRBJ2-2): ETGVTQSPTHLIKTRGQQVTLRCSSQSGHNTVSWYQQALGQGPQFIFQYYREEENGRGNFPPRFSGLQFPNYSSELNVNALELDDSALYLCASSAGLAGYANTGELFFGEGSRLTVL.